The TCR beta chain under discussion was sequenced for a study of blood T cell repertoires in COVID-19. Per the authors' pipeline: Estimated nucleated cell counts came from reference gene primer amplification. Profiled with immunoSEQ multiplex PCR; TCRdb holds only in-frame clones, not every one. The D gene and trimming were derived from the DNA, and the V and J assignments and clone size from that table. The sample includes 300,000 to 400,000 clones, approximately 90% of them seen just once. The CDR3 extends over 16 amino acids. Per the germline V gene, CDR1 is KGHSH and CDR2 is LQKENI. Germline trimming cut 0 bases from V and 7 bases from J; bases unmatched to any gene: 7.

The sequenced material came from PBMCs or T cells enriched from blood (not recorded which). The gene calls are TRBV18 and TRBJ2-7, with TRBD1 matching over 12 bases. This TCR derives from a woman under 30 who had recovered from COVID-19. In DNA form, the CDR3 reads TGTGCCAGCTCACCACCCCCGGGACAGGGGGCTGGGGAGCAGTACTTC. This gives the protein CASSPPPGQGAGEQYF. Full variable domain (rest looked up from reference TRBV18 and TRBJ2-7): NAGVMQNPRHLVRRRGQEARLRCSPMKGHSHVYWYRQLPEEGLKFMVYLQKENIIDESGMPKERFSAEFPKEGPSILRIQQVVRGDSAAYFCASSPPPGQGAGEQYFGPGTRLTVT.